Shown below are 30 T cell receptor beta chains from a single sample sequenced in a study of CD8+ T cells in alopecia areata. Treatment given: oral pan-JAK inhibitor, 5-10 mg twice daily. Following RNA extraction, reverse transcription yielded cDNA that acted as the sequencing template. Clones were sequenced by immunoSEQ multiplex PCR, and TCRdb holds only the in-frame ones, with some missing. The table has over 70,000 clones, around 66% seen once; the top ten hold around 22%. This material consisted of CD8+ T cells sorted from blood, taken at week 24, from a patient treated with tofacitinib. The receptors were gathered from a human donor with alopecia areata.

The chain's CDR3 is CASSLQDLRETQYF. The DNA of the CDR3 is TGTGCCAGCAGTTTACAGGACCTAAGAGAGACCCAGTACTTC. This chain links TRBV28 with TRBJ2-5, with D hard to call. The V and J ends lost 2 bases and 4 bases respectively, with 11 bases between them. The CDR3 contains 14 residues. Germline CDR1 reads MDHEN; CDR2 reads SYDVKM.

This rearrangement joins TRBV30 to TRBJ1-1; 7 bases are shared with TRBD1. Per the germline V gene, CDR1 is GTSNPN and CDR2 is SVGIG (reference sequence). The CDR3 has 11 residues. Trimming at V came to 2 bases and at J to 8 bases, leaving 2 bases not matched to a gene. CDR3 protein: CAWSWTGEAFF. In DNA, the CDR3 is TGTGCCTGGAGTTGGACAGGAGAAGCTTTCTTT. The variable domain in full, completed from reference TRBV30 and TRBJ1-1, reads SQTIHQWPATLVQPVGSPLSLECTVEGTSNPNLYWYRQAAGRGLQLLFYSVGIGQISSEVPQNLSASRPQDRQFILSSKKLLLSDSGFYLCAWSWTGEAFFGQGTRLTVV.

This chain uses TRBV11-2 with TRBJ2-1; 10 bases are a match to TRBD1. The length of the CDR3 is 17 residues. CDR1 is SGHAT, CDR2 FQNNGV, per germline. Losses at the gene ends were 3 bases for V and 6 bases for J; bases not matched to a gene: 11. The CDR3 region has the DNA TGTGCCAGCAGCTTGCAGGCCGGGACAGGGGATTTCAATGAGCAGTTCTTC. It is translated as CASSLQAGTGDFNEQFF.

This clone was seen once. CDR3 region: CASSPPGKGEAFF. CDR3 in DNA: TGTGCCAGCAGCCCACCCGGTAAGGGTGAAGCTTTCTTT. The chain joins TRBV9 to TRBJ1-1; D ambiguous. Germline CDR1 reads SGDLS; CDR2 reads YYNGEE. Trimming shortened V by 4 bases and J by 7 bases, and 14 bases separated the two germline ends. The CDR3 runs to 13 residues.

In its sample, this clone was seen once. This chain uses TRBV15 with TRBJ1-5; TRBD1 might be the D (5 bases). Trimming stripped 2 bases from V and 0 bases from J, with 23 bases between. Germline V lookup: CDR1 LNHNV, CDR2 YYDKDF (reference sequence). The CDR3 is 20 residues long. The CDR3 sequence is CATSRHIGQGPEISNQPQHF. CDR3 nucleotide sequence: TGTGCCACCAGCAGACATATAGGGCAGGGCCCAGAGATTAGCAATCAGCCCCAGCATTTT.

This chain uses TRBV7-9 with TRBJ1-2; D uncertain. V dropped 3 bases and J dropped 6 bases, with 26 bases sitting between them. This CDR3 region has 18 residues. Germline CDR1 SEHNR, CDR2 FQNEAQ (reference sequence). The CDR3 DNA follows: TGTGCCAGCAGCTTCTTGGATTACCAGACCATCTTCCCTGATGGCTACACCTTC. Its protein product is CASSFLDYQTIFPDGYTF.

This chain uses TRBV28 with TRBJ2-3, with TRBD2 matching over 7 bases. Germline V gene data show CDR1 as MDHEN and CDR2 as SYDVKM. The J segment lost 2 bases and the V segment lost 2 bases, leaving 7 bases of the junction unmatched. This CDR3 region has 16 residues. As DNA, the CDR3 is TGTGCCAGCAGTTTACGCTTTAGCGGGTACACAGATACGCAGTATTTT. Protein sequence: CASSLRFSGYTDTQYF.

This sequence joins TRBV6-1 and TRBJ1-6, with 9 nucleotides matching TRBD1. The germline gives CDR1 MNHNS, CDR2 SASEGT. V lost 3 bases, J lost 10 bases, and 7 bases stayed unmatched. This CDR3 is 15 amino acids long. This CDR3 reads CASSDLGQGASPLHF. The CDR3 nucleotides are TGTGCCAGCAGTGATTTGGGACAGGGAGCCTCACCCCTCCACTTT.

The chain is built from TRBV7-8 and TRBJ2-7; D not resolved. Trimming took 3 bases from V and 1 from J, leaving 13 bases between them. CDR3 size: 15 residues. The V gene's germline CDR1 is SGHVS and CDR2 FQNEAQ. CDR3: CASSLVGRSSYEQYF. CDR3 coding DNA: TGTGCCAGCAGCTTGGTCGGTAGGTCGTCCTACGAGCAGTACTTC. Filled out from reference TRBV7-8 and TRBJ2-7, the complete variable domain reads GAGVSQSPRYKVAKRGQDVALRCDPISGHVSLFWYQQALGQGPEFLTYFQNEAQLDKSGLPSDRFFAERPEGSVSTLKIQRTQQEDSAVYLCASSLVGRSSYEQYFGPGTRLTVT.

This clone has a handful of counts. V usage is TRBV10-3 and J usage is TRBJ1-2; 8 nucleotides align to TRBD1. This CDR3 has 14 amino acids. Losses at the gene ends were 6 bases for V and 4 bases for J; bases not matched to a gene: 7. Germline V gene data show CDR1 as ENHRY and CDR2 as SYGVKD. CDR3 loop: CAISRGQDIYGYTF. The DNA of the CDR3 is TGTGCCATCAGCCGGGGACAGGACATCTATGGCTACACCTTC.

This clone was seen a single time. The CDR3 nucleotides are TGTGCCAGCAGCGTAGCTACCGATACGCAGTATTTT. It specifies CASSVATDTQYF. This rearrangement joins TRBV9 to TRBJ2-3; no reliable D call. Trimming took off 0 bases at V and 6 bases at J, with 5 bases between the two ends. This CDR3 contains 12 residues. Germline V gene lookup returns CDR1 SGDLS and CDR2 YYNGEE.

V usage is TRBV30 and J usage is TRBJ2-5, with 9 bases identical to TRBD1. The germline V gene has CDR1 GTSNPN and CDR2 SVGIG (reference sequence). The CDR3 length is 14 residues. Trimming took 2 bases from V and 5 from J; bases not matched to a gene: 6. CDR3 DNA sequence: TGTGCCTGGAGTATACAGGGGGCTGAGGAGACCCAGTACTTC. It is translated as CAWSIQGAEETQYF.

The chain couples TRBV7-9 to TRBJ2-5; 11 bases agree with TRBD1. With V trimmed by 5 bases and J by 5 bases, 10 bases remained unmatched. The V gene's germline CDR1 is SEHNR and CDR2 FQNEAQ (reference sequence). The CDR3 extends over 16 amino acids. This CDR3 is CASSPSGTGGRETQYF. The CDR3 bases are TGTGCCAGCAGCCCATCCGGGACAGGGGGTCGGGAGACCCAGTACTTC.

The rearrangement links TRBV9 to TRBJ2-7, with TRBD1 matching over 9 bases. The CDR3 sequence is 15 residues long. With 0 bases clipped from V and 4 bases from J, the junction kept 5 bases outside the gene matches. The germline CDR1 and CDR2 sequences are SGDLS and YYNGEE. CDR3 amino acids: CASSVEVGTGYEQYF. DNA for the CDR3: TGTGCCAGCAGCGTAGAAGTGGGGACAGGGTACGAGCAGTACTTC.

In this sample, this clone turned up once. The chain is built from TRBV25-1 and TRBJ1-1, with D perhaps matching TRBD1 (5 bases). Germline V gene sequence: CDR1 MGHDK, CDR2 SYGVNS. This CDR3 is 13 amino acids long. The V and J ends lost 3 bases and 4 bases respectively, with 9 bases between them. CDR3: CASSDRGSTEAFF. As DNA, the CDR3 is TGTGCCAGCAGTGATCGGGGGTCCACTGAAGCTTTCTTT.

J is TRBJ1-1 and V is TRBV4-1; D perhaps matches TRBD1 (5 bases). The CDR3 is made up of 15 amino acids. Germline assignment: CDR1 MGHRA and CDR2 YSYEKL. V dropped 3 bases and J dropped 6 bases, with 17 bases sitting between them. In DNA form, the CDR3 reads TGCGCCAGCAGCCAGACGACAGAGAGGTATGCTGAAGCTTTCTTT. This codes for CASSQTTERYAEAFF.

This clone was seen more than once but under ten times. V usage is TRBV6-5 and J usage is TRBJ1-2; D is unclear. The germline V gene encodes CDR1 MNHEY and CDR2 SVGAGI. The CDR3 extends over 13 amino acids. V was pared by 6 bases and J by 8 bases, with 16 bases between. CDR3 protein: CASSLDGDEGYTF. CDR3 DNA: TGTGCCAGCAGCCTAGACGGGGATGAGGGCTACACCTTC.

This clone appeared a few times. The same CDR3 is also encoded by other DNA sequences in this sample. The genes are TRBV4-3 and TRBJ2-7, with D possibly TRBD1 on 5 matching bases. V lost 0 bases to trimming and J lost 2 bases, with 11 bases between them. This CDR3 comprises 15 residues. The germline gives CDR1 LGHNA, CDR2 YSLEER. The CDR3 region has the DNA TGCGCCAGCAGCCAAGATCGAGGCAGGGCCTACGAGCAGTACTTC. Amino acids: CASSQDRGRAYEQYF.

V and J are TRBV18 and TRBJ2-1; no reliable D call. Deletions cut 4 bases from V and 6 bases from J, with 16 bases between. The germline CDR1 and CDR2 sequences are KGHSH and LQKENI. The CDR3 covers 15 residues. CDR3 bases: TGTGCCAGCTCACTAACCCCGATGCCGGGCAATGAGCAGTTCTTC. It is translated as CASSLTPMPGNEQFF.

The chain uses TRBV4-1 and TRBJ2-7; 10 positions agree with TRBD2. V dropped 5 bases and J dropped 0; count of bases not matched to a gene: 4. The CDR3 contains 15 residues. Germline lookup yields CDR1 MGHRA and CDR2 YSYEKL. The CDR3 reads CASSTWTSGSYEQYF. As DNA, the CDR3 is TGCGCCAGCAGCACTTGGACTAGCGGCTCCTACGAGCAGTACTTC.

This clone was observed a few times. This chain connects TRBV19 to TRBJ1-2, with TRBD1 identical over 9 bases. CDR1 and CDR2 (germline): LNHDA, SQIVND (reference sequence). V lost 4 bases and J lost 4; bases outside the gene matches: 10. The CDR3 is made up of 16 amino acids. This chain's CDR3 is CASSNPFPGQGYGYTF. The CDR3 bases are TGTGCCAGTAGTAACCCCTTTCCGGGACAGGGCTATGGCTACACCTTC.

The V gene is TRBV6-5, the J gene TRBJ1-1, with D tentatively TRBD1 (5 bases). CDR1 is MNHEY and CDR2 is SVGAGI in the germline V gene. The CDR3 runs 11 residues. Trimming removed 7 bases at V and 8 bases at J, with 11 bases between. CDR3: CASTHGHEAFF. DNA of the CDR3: TGTGCCAGCACCCACGGACACGAAGCTTTCTTT.

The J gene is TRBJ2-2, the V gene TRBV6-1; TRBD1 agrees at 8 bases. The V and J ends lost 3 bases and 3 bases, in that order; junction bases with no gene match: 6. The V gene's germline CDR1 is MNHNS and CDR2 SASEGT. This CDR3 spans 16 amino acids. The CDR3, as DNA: TGTGCCAGCAGTGAGCGGCAGGGGGCTGACACCGGGGAGCTGTTTTTT. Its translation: CASSERQGADTGELFF.

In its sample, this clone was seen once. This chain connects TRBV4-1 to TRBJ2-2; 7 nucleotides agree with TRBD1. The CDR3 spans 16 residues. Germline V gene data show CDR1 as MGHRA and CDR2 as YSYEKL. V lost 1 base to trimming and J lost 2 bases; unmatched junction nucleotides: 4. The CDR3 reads CASSQAGQHNTGELFF. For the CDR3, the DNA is TGCGCCAGCAGCCAAGCGGGACAGCACAACACCGGGGAGCTGTTTTTT.

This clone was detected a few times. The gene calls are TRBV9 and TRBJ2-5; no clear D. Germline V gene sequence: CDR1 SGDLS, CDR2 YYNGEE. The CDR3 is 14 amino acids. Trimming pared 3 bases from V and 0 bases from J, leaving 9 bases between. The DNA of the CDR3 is TGTGCCAGCAGCGCCTCTTCATACCAAGAGACCCAGTACTTC. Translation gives CASSASSYQETQYF. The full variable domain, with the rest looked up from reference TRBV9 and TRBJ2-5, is DSGVTQTPKHLITATGQRVTLRCSPRSGDLSVYWYQQSLDQGLQFLIQYYNGEERAKGNILERFSAQQFPDLHSELNLSSLELGDSALYFCASSASSYQETQYFGPGTRLLVL.

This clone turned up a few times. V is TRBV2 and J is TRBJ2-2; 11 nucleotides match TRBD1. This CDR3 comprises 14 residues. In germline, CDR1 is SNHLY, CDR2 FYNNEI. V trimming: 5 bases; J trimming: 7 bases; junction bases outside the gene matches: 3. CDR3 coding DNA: TGTGCCAGCAGTTCGGGACAGGGGGACGGGGAGCTGTTTTTT. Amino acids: CASSSGQGDGELFF.

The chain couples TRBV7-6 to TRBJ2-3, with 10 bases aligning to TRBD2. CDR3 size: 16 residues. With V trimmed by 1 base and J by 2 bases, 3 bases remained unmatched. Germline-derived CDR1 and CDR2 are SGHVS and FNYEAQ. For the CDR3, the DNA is TGTGCCAGCAGCTTAGATAGCGGGGGGAACACAGATACGCAGTATTTT. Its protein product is CASSLDSGGNTDTQYF.

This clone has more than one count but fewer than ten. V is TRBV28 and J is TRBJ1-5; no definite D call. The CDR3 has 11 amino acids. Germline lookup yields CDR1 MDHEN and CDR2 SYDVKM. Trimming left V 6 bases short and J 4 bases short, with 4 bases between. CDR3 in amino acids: CASSRNQPQHF. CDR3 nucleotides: TGTGCCAGCAGCCGTAATCAGCCCCAGCATTTT.

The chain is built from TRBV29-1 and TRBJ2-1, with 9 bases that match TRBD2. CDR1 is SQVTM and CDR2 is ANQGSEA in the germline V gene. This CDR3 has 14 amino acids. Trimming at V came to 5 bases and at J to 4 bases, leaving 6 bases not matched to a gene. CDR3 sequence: CSVLGTSIYNEQFF. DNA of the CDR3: TGCAGCGTTCTGGGGACTAGCATATACAATGAGCAGTTCTTC.

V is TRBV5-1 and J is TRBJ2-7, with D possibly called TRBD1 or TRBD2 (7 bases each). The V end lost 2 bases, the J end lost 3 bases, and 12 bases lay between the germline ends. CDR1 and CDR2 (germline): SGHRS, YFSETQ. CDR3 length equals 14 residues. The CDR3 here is CASSFRGGNYEQYF. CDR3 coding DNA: TGCGCCAGCAGCTTCAGGGGGGGAAACTACGAGCAGTACTTC.